This T cell receptor beta chain came from a study of graft-versus-host responses after intestinal transplantation (dated by TCRdb to about 2021). Study-wide context: The transplants that recipients received were multivisceral, liver-intestinal, or isolated intestinal. Alloreactive clones were identified by sequencing pre-transplant mixed lymphocyte reaction products and comparing these products with unstimulated pre-transplant donor and recipient T cells. Graft-versus-host and host-versus-graft alloreactive T cell clones were tracked in the graft, circulation and bone marrow after intestinal transplantation using bulk TCR-beta CDR3 sequencing. Samples from a few later patients were sequenced in-house on an Illumina MiSeq with MiXCR processing rather than by the commercial service. The cohort enrolled some 23 intestinal transplant recipients, one of whom was a retransplant, and 3 patients without pretransplant specimens were excluded. A peak of at least 4% donor T cells among recipient peripheral blood mononuclear cells was the definition used for donor T cell macrochimerism. Every recipient was given anti-thymocyte globulin induction, followed by about three years of maintenance tacrolimus and steroids.

Receptor amplification or capture employed the immunoSEQ multiplex PCR assay. Adaptive Biotechnologies carried out high-throughput TCR-beta CDR3 sequencing of genomic DNA for most patients. Per the source publication's procedure: Adaptive's ImmunoSEQ software supplied the TCR sequencing data for 15 to 20 patients, while MiXCR and VDJtools were used to process a few other patients. Because the origin of CDR3 nucleotide sequences shared between donor and recipient could not be assigned, those sequences were removed. At least 2-fold expansion over unstimulated cells and a minimum CFSE-low frequency of 0.002% (template counts) or 0.001% (read counts) were required for clones to be classified as alloreactive. Mappable clones were those detected in sequenced pre-transplant spleen, lymph node, or MLR CFSE-low populations of the donor or recipient. The cumulative frequency of alloreactive clones was calculated as a percentage of all sequences, weighted by copy number. TCRdb's version of the immuneACCESS table is confined to in-frame rearrangements and falls short of the full clone set. An unresolved V gene accounts for under half of the shortfall where checked; the remainder is of unknown origin. V, J and clone size are those of that table, while D and trimming were read from the DNA. The sample yields more than 50,000 clones; about nine tenths were counted once. The top ten clonotypes cover approximately 1.7% of the sample.

To isolate intraepithelial and lamina propria lymphocytes from graft specimens, dithiothreitol, EDTA incubations and collagenase D digestion were used. Serial intestinal graft biopsy specimens collected up to 600 days after transplant underwent bulk TCR-beta sequencing. As to this clone: Its antigen remains unidentified. The sample holds no much larger clone one base away, and base qualities are not on file.

The CDR3 holds 12 amino acids from the cysteine to the phenylalanine. The sequence is cut down to CDR3 DNA, 36 bases in frame from base 1. The CDR1 and CDR2 encoded by the germline V gene are SNHLY and FYNNEI. V loses 6 bases of germline sequence and J loses 4 bases, and the interval between the two ends is 10 bases. Overall results and qualifications from the work: Early after transplant, peak levels of circulating GvH clones were associated with declines in HvG clones. GvH clones were detected in recipient bone marrow, and some of these GvH clones were observed earlier in ileal mucosa or blood, consistent with an intestinal mucosal origin. The conclusions were limited by the relatively low number and heterogeneity of the intestinal transplant patients. Patients with donor T cell macrochimerism had high GvH to HvG T cell clonal ratios in their allografts.

The sequence came from a human patient who received an intestinal transplant, so some T cells may come from the graft donor. The chain was built from TRBV2 and TRBJ2-7, and the D gene may be TRBD2, 5 bases matching. Specimen: ileum tissue, collected less than 400 days after transplant. The DNA sequence is as follows: TGTGCCAGCAGCGCCGGGGTATACGAGCAGTACTTC. It is translated as CASSAGVYEQYF.